This T cell receptor beta chain stems from a study of blood T cell repertoires in COVID-19. Sequenced by immunoSEQ multiplex PCR; TCRdb stores in-frame clones only, minus some. The sample lists about 88,000 clones, 75% to 90% occurring once. Germline assignment: CDR1 SEHNR and CDR2 FQNEAQ (reference sequence). V was shortened by 5 bases and J by 6 bases, with 19 bases between the two germline ends. This CDR3 is built from 15 residues. The chain employs TRBV7-9 and TRBJ1-1; D gene unclear. This receptor was taken from a male donor with acute or convalescent COVID-19. The sequencing sample was made of peripheral blood. The CDR3 coding sequence is TGTGCCAGCAGCCCCTTAAGGGTCGCGGGCGCTGAAGCTTTCTTT. Translated, it gives CASSPLRVAGAEAFF.